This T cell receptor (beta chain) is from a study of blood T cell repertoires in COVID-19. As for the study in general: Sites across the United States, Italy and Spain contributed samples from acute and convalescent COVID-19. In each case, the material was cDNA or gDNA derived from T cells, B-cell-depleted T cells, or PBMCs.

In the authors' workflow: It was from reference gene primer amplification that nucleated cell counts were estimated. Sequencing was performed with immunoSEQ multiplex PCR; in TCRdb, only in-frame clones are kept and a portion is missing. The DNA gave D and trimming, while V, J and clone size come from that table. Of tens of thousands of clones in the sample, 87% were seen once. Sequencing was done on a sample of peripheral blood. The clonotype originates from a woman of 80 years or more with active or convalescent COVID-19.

CDR3 sequence: CATWDRPQNTEAFF. The CDR3, as DNA: TGTGCCACCTGGGACAGACCGCAGAACACTGAAGCTTTCTTT. The chain carries TRBV21-1 and TRBJ1-1; TRBD1 is the table's D call and was not checked against the DNA. TRBV21-1 is listed as a pseudogene. The CDR3 totals 14 residues.